This T cell receptor beta chain was recovered during a study of response to subunit inactivated influenza vaccine. Using its own MiXCR run on the RT-PCR reads, TCRdb lists one record per CDR3 protein. The table records under 200,000 distinct CDR3 sequences, approximately 12% of them present only once. This clonotype came up a few times. Germline V gene sequence: CDR1 MNHEY, CDR2 SVGEGT. The CDR3 extends over 21 amino acids. V shed 5 bases, J shed 0 bases, and the junction held 17 bases outside the gene matches. The sample consisted of CD8+ T cells sorted from PBMCs, taken about 24 months after vaccination. The chain has TRBV6-2 or TRBV6-3 and TRBJ2-1; 12 positions agree with TRBD2. The sequence came from a man between 50 and 70 years old who received an inactivated influenza vaccine. The CDR3 loop is CASSPYDGLAGTNRSYNEQFF. The CDR3 region has the DNA TGTGCCAGCAGTCCTTATGACGGACTAGCGGGAACAAATCGCTCCTACAATGAGCAGTTCTTC.